This TCR beta chain was sequenced for a study of molecular identifiers for immune sequencing clone quantification. Overall study findings and caveats: It was shown that clones above 20 RNA copies held over 97% of effector molecules, but under 1% in naive cells.

TCRdb re-called the PCR reads with MiXCR, one entry per CDR3 protein. The sample consists of 300,000 to 400,000 distinct CDR3 sequences, about 22% of them appearing once. RNA fractions of 10%, 30% or 50% and roughly 19,000 to 1,000,000 sorted cells were the source of naive CD8 libraries. Concerning this clonotype: The target antigen is unknown. A junction end diverges from the germline sequence, so it may reflect a read error.

This CDR3 has 13 amino acids. The germline gives CDR1 KGHSH, CDR2 LQKENI. The V gene is TRBV18, the J gene TRBJ1-2, with a tentative D call TRBD1 (6 bases). The source material was naive CD8+ T cells from blood, with Jurkat cell RNA spiked in. The subset is: FACS-sorted CD8+CD4-CCR7+CD45RA+ naive T cells. The clonotype was recovered from a human donor in good health. Some libraries in this study had Jurkat cell RNA spiked in. CDR3 sequence: CASSAGTNLGYAF. In DNA, the CDR3 is TGTGCCAGCTCAGCCGGGACAAATCTGGGCTACGCCTTC.